Each of the 11 T cell receptor beta chains below was sequenced from the same sample in a study of patients and donors after allogeneic stem cell transplantation. TCRdb recomputed calls from the RT-PCR reads with MiXCR, one row per CDR3 protein. The sample holds 7,500 to 10,000 distinct CDR3 sequences, roughly 5.8% seen once. What was sequenced was blood, either unsorted or a sorted T cell fraction (not recorded which). These receptors were collected from a human donor who was either an allogeneic HSCT recipient or a stem cell or donor lymphocyte infusion donor (not recorded which). It is not recorded whose cells these are; they may come from a transplant donor.

This clonotype was detected many times. The genes are TRBV10-3 and TRBJ2-1, with D possibly TRBD2 on 6 matching bases. The germline V and J ends were trimmed by 2 bases and 4 bases, with 9 bases remaining between them. This CDR3 has 14 residues. Germline values: CDR1 ENHRY, CDR2 SYGVKD. The CDR3 nucleotides read TGTGCCATCAGTGAGGGCGGGGTTTACAATGAGCAGTTCTTC. This encodes CAISEGGVYNEQFF.

This clonotype occurred many times. The CDR3 region has the DNA TGTGCCAGCAGCAATACACACAATGAGCAGTTCTTC. Its protein product is CASSNTHNEQFF. The genes are TRBV3-1 and TRBJ2-1, with unresolved D. V lost 5 bases to trimming and J lost 5 bases, with 7 bases between them. Germline CDR1 reads LGHDT; CDR2 reads YNNKEL (reference sequence). This CDR3 has 12 residues.

This clonotype is labeled medium-sized. The J gene is TRBJ1-2, the V gene TRBV15; D is uncertain. Germline V gene sequence: CDR1 LNHNV, CDR2 YYDKDF (reference sequence). This CDR3 region has 12 residues. The V end was cut by 1 base, the J end by 6 bases, with 6 bases between. For the CDR3, the DNA is TGTGCCACCAGCAGAGTCGGGAATGGCTACACCTTC. Protein product: CATSRVGNGYTF. The full variable domain, rest sourced from reference TRBV15 and TRBJ1-2, is DAMVIQNPRYQVTQFGKPVTLSCSQTLNHNVMYWYQQKSSQAPKLLFHYYDKDFNNEADTPDNFQSRRPNTSFCFLDIRSPGLGDTAMYLCATSRVGNGYTFGSGTRLTVV.

This clonotype was seen repeatedly, ten times or more. The CDR3 loop is CASSSQGIGGYTF. The CDR3 coding sequence is TGTGCCAGCAGCTCACAGGGGATCGGGGGCTACACCTTC. J is TRBJ1-2 and V is TRBV11-2; 7 bases match TRBD1. V lost 4 bases to trimming and J lost 8 bases; unmatched junction nucleotides: 7. This CDR3 has 13 amino acids. Germline V gene sequence: CDR1 SGHAT, CDR2 FQNNGV.

This clonotype ranks as medium-sized. The chain links TRBV5-8 to TRBJ1-5; D is possibly TRBD1 (6 bases). Germline V gives CDR1 SGHTS, CDR2 YDEGEE. The CDR3 runs to 12 residues. V lost 4 bases and J 6 bases, leaving 8 bases between the germline ends. The chain's CDR3 is CASSRGGQPQHF. CDR3 bases: TGTGCCAGCAGCAGGGGGGGTCAGCCCCAGCATTTT.

At least ten counts were recorded for this clonotype. This chain uses TRBV6-5 with TRBJ1-4; perhaps TRBD1 as D (6 bases). Trimming stripped 0 bases from V and 7 bases from J, with 12 bases between. CDR3 length equals 15 residues. Germline V lookup: CDR1 MNHEY, CDR2 SVGAGI. The DNA of the CDR3 is TGTGCCAGCAGTTACTCGGGGGCCGTCGGTGAAAAACTGTTTTTT. It is translated as CASSYSGAVGEKLFF.

The chain combines TRBV6-5 with TRBJ2-3; the D gene could be TRBD1 or TRBD2 (5 bases each). The CDR3 has 15 residues. CDR1 and CDR2 (germline): MNHEY, SVGAGI. With 6 bases removed from V and 4 bases from J, the gap between germline ends came to 17 bases. The CDR3 region is CASRGRGPRPDTQYF. The CDR3 nucleotides are TGTGCCAGCAGGGGCCGGGGACCCCGCCCAGATACGCAGTATTTT.

In its sample, this clonotype was seen many times. This chain links TRBV28 with TRBJ1-2, with 9 nucleotides matching TRBD1. The CDR3 covers 14 residues. Trimming took 3 bases from V and 2 from J; bases not matched to a gene: 1. The germline gives CDR1 MDHEN, CDR2 SYDVKM. The chain's CDR3 is CASSFGQGNYGYTF. The CDR3, as DNA: TGTGCCAGCAGTTTTGGACAGGGGAACTATGGCTACACCTTC.

Many counts were recorded for this clonotype. The V and J genes are TRBV20-1 and TRBJ2-7; no clear D. Germline loops: CDR1 DFQATT, CDR2 SNEGSKA (reference sequence). The CDR3 runs 12 residues. V lost 3 bases and J 0 bases, leaving 6 bases between the germline ends. The CDR3 DNA reads as TGCAGTGCTAGTGCTCCCTCCTACGAGCAGTACTTC. Its translation is CSASAPSYEQYF.

The chain has TRBV28 and TRBJ2-2, with D possibly TRBD2 on 7 matching bases. Germline CDR1 and CDR2: MDHEN and SYDVKM. The CDR3 covers 15 residues. Trimming pared 5 bases from V and 6 bases from J, leaving 16 bases between. The CDR3 loop is CASSPIQGGAGELFF. CDR3 DNA sequence: TGTGCCAGCAGTCCCATACAGGGAGGGGCCGGGGAGCTGTTTTTT.

This chain links TRBV29-1 with TRBJ2-7, with 7 bases fitting TRBD1. The CDR3 covers 13 residues. J was trimmed by 3 bases and V by 4 bases; bases with no gene match: 6. Germline CDR1 SQVTM, CDR2 ANQGSEA. The CDR3 here is CSVAPSGGYEQYF. DNA for the CDR3: TGCAGCGTTGCCCCCTCAGGGGGCTACGAGCAGTACTTC.